This entry lists 24 T cell receptor beta chains sequenced from one sample in a study of cytomegalovirus exposure and HLA in healthy donors. Primers for the PCR totalled 60 Vbeta and 13 Jbeta. Libraries were prepared by immunoSEQ multiplex PCR; TCRdb keeps only in-frame clonotypes and omits some of them. The table for this sample gives about 200,000 clones. Sequencing input: PBMCs. The receptors originated from a girl aged 2 to 9 in good health and CMV-seropositive.

The chain carries TRBV10-3 and TRBJ2-5; 7 bases fit TRBD2. Trimming at V came to 10 bases and at J to 3 bases, leaving 8 bases not matched to a gene. The CDR3 is made up of 13 amino acids. Looked up from germline, CDR1 is ENHRY and CDR2 is SYGVKD. The chain's CDR3 is CATRTSEEETQYF. Here the CDR3 DNA reads TGTGCCACCCGGACTAGTGAAGAAGAGACCCAGTACTTC.

The chain recombines TRBV19 with TRBJ2-5, with 9 bases matching TRBD1. CDR3 length: 14 amino acids. CDR1 is LNHDA, CDR2 SQIVND, per germline (reference sequence). The V segment lost 7 bases and the J segment 5 bases; nucleotides outside the gene matches: 8. This chain's CDR3 is CASTTGQGVETQYF. CDR3 bases: TGTGCCAGTACCACGGGACAGGGTGTGGAGACCCAGTACTTC. Full variable domain (missing parts from reference TRBV19 and TRBJ2-5): DGGITQSPKYLFRKEGQNVTLSCEQNLNHDAMYWYRQDPGQGLRLIYYSQIVNDFQKGDIAEGYSVSREKKESFPLTVTSAQKNPTAFYLCASTTGQGVETQYFGPGTRLLVL.

The chain combines TRBV6-1 with TRBJ2-7; maybe TRBD2 (5 bases). The germline gives CDR1 MNHNS, CDR2 SASEGT. The CDR3 runs to 15 residues. Trimming shortened V by 2 bases and J by 4 bases, and 15 bases separated the two germline ends. The CDR3 sequence is CASSETPGFQYEQYF. The CDR3 region has the DNA TGTGCCAGCAGTGAAACCCCGGGATTCCAGTACGAGCAGTACTTC.

The chain employs TRBV15 and TRBJ2-1, with no clear D. Trimming cost V 1 base and J 5 bases, with 9 bases left between them. This CDR3 is 14 amino acids long. Germline assignment: CDR1 LNHNV and CDR2 YYDKDF (reference sequence). In nucleotides, the CDR3 is TGTGCCACCAGCAGAGTAGAACTCAACAATGAGCAGTTCTTC. Translated, it gives CATSRVELNNEQFF. The full variable domain, rest sourced from reference TRBV15 and TRBJ2-1, is DAMVIQNPRYQVTQFGKPVTLSCSQTLNHNVMYWYQQKSSQAPKLLFHYYDKDFNNEADTPDNFQSRRPNTSFCFLDIRSPGLGDTAMYLCATSRVELNNEQFFGPGTRLTVL.

The chain is built from TRBV19 and TRBJ2-3; D not certain. V lost 4 bases and J lost 6, with 8 bases in between. In germline, CDR1 is LNHDA, CDR2 SQIVND (reference sequence). There are 12 residues in the CDR3. The CDR3 nucleotides are TGTGCCAGTAGTAGTCGTACTGATACGCAGTATTTT. Amino acid sequence: CASSSRTDTQYF.

The rearrangement links TRBV6-1 to TRBJ1-2, with D possibly TRBD1 on 5 matching bases. With 2 bases removed from V and 8 bases from J, the gap between germline ends came to 12 bases. CDR1 and CDR2 from the germline V gene are MNHNS and SASEGT. The CDR3 is 13 amino acids. The DNA of the CDR3 is TGTGCCAGCAGTGAAAAGGGGATCGTCGGCTACACCTTC. It yields the protein CASSEKGIVGYTF.

This chain connects TRBV7-2 to TRBJ2-2; D unclear. This CDR3 spans 12 amino acids. Trimming removed 5 bases at V and 8 bases at J, with 9 bases between. CDR1 is SGHTA and CDR2 is FQGNSA in the germline V gene. The CDR3 loop is CASSLDKGELFF. CDR3 DNA sequence: TGTGCCAGCAGCCTAGACAAGGGGGAGCTGTTTTTT.

The chain carries TRBV6-1 and TRBJ2-2, with 7 bases lining up with TRBD2. Germline V lookup: CDR1 MNHNS, CDR2 SASEGT. V dropped 2 bases and J dropped 0; count of bases not matched to a gene: 3. This CDR3 has 16 amino acids. Here the CDR3 DNA reads TGTGCCAGCAGTGAATATGGGGGGGCGAACACCGGGGAGCTGTTTTTT. This sequence encodes CASSEYGGANTGELFF.

V usage is TRBV5-1 and J usage is TRBJ1-3; the D gene is possibly TRBD1 (5 bases). This CDR3 contains 16 residues. Germline CDR1 is SGHRS and CDR2 is YFSETQ. Trimming stripped 2 bases from V and 0 bases from J, with 12 bases between. The CDR3 DNA follows: TGCGCCAGCAGCTTAGCCCCGACAGTCTCTGGAAACACCATATATTTT. Amino acids: CASSLAPTVSGNTIYF. Full variable domain (missing parts from reference TRBV5-1 and TRBJ1-3): KAGVTQTPRYLIKTRGQQVTLSCSPISGHRSVSWYQQTPGQGLQFLFEYFSETQRNKGNFPGRFSGRQFSNSRSEMNVSTLELGDSALYLCASSLAPTVSGNTIYFGEGSWLTVV.

CDR3 protein: CAWGGGVYEQYF. In DNA form, the CDR3 reads TGTGCCTGGGGTGGGGGAGTCTACGAGCAGTACTTC. V and J are TRBV30 and TRBJ2-7; possibly TRBD1 or TRBD2 for D (5 bases each). CDR3 length equals 12 residues. Per germline, CDR1 GTSNPN and CDR2 SVGIG (reference sequence). Trimming shortened V by 5 bases and J by 3 bases, and 11 bases separated the two germline ends.

This rearrangement joins TRBV27 to TRBJ2-5; TRBD2 agrees at 7 bases. Germline V gene data show CDR1 as MNHEY and CDR2 as SMNVEV (reference sequence). CDR3 length: 12 amino acids. The trim removed 10 bases at V and 5 bases at J, leaving 7 bases unmatched. The CDR3 nucleotides are TGTGCCACCGCCCGGGGAGGGGAGACCCAGTACTTC. As protein: CATARGGETQYF.

The rearrangement links TRBV5-4 to TRBJ2-7, with a possible D match to TRBD2 (6 bases). This CDR3 contains 15 residues. V was clipped by 4 bases and J by 0 bases, with 14 bases between them. CDR1 and CDR2 from the germline V gene are SGHNT and YYREEE (reference sequence). The CDR3 spells CASSRPGGPSYEQYF. The CDR3 region has the DNA TGTGCCAGCAGCCGCCCCGGGGGACCCTCCTACGAGCAGTACTTC. The entire variable domain, with the rest obtained from reference TRBV5-4 and TRBJ2-7, is as follows: ETGVTQSPTHLIKTRGQQVTLRCSSQSGHNTVSWYQQALGQGPQFIFQYYREEENGRGNFPPRFSGLQFPNYSSELNVNALELDDSALYLCASSRPGGPSYEQYFGPGTRLTVT.

This chain connects TRBV29-1 to TRBJ2-1, with 11 positions matching TRBD2. Germline lookup yields CDR1 SQVTM and CDR2 ANQGSEA. V shed 4 bases and J 8 bases; nucleotides not matched to a gene: 10. The CDR3 covers 15 residues. Here the CDR3 reads CSVGLAGQQGDEQFF. The CDR3 region has the DNA TGCAGCGTTGGACTAGCGGGACAACAGGGCGATGAGCAGTTCTTC.

The chain is built from TRBV19 and TRBJ2-7, with a weak D call TRBD1 (6 bases). The CDR3 contains 15 residues. The ends were cut back, 1 base at V and 4 bases at J, with 14 bases in the middle. The V gene's germline CDR1 is LNHDA and CDR2 SQIVND (reference sequence). DNA for the CDR3: TGTGCCAGTAGTATAGCCCAAACAGGGACGTACGAGCAGTACTTC. The encoded protein is CASSIAQTGTYEQYF.

The chain uses TRBV7-2 and TRBJ2-7; D is ambiguous. V was cut by 5 bases and J by 3 bases, with 11 bases left in between. Germline CDR1 SGHTA, CDR2 FQGNSA. CDR3 length: 13 amino acids. The CDR3 protein is CASSHQLNYEQYF. The CDR3 DNA reads as TGTGCCAGCAGCCACCAACTAAACTACGAGCAGTACTTC.

The rearrangement joins TRBV4-1 to TRBJ2-7, with 7 positions matching TRBD2. Per germline, CDR1 MGHRA and CDR2 YSYEKL. The CDR3 has 13 amino acids. Germline trimming cut 4 bases from V and 6 bases from J; bases unmatched to any gene: 6. The CDR3 spells CASSPRAGSEQYF. Written as DNA, the CDR3 is TGCGCCAGCAGCCCAAGAGCGGGGAGCGAGCAGTACTTC.

The V call is TRBV7-2, the J call TRBJ1-2; D is unclear. The length of the CDR3 is 14 residues. The V end lost 0 bases, the J end lost 2 bases, and 7 bases lay between the germline ends. Germline V CDR1 and CDR2: SGHTA, FQGNSA. CDR3 sequence: CASSLAARNYGYTF. The CDR3 DNA reads as TGTGCCAGCAGCTTAGCCGCCAGAAACTATGGCTACACCTTC.

V and J are TRBV6-1 and TRBJ1-2, with a weak D call TRBD1 (6 bases). Germline CDR1 MNHNS, CDR2 SASEGT. V lost 6 bases to trimming and J lost 4 bases, with 15 bases between them. CDR3 length: 14 amino acids. DNA for the CDR3: TGTGCCAGCAGCTCCGGGACACAGGGCTATGGCTACACCTTC. As protein: CASSSGTQGYGYTF.

V usage is TRBV28 and J usage is TRBJ2-7; the match to TRBD2 covers 8 bases. Unmatched junction bases numbered 15, after V lost 5 bases and J lost 9 bases. The CDR3 has 15 residues. Germline V gene lookup returns CDR1 MDHEN and CDR2 SYDVKM. This chain's CDR3 is CASSTLAGPSRRQYF. For the CDR3, the DNA is TGTGCCAGCAGTACATTAGCGGGGCCATCGAGAAGGCAGTACTTC.

This chain links TRBV7-9 with TRBJ2-5; TRBD1 aligns across 10 bases. Trimming took 3 bases from V and 5 from J; bases not matched to a gene: 12. The CDR3 runs to 17 residues. Germline CDR1 is SEHNR and CDR2 is FQNEAQ (reference sequence). The CDR3 coding sequence is TGTGCCAGCAGCTTGCCGCAAGGGACAGGGGTCGGGGAGACCCAGTACTTC. It encodes CASSLPQGTGVGETQYF. Full variable domain (remainder filled in from reference TRBV7-9 and TRBJ2-5): DTGVSQNPRHKITKRGQNVTFRCDPISEHNRLYWYRQTLGQGPEFLTYFQNEAQLEKSRLLSDRFSAERPKGSFSTLEIQRTEQGDSAMYLCASSLPQGTGVGETQYFGPGTRLLVL.

This sequence joins TRBV7-6 and TRBJ1-4, with TRBD1 identical over 9 bases. CDR1 and CDR2 from the germline V gene are SGHVS and FNYEAQ. The CDR3 spans 15 residues. J was trimmed by 8 bases and V by 4 bases; bases with no gene match: 8. CDR3: CASSSRTGAGEKLFF. In nucleotides, the CDR3 is TGTGCCAGCAGCTCGCGGACAGGGGCTGGGGAAAAACTGTTTTTT. The whole variable domain, filled in from reference TRBV7-6 and TRBJ1-4, reads GAGVSQSPRYKVTKRGQDVALRCDPISGHVSLYWYRQALGQGPEFLTYFNYEAQQDKSGLPNDRFSAERPEGSISTLTIQRTEQRDSAMYRCASSSRTGAGEKLFFGSGTQLSVL.

V is TRBV14 and J is TRBJ2-5; 13 bases are a match to TRBD2. The CDR3 loop spans 18 amino acids. Germline values: CDR1 SGHDN, CDR2 FVKESK. Trimming cost V 0 bases and J 1 base; bases outside gene matches: 5. The CDR3 region is CASSQDITSGRVQETQYF. The CDR3 bases are TGTGCCAGCAGCCAAGATATAACTAGCGGGAGGGTCCAAGAGACCCAGTACTTC. Together with reference TRBV14 and TRBJ2-5, the CDR3 gives the full variable domain: EAGVTQFPSHSVIEKGQTVTLRCDPISGHDNLYWYRRVMGKEIKFLLHFVKESKQDESGMPNNRFLAERTGGTYSTLKVQPAELEDSGVYFCASSQDITSGRVQETQYFGPGTRLLVL.

The V call is TRBV10-3, the J call TRBJ2-1; TRBD2 aligns across 8 bases. Germline V gene sequence: CDR1 ENHRY, CDR2 SYGVKD. The length of the CDR3 is 16 residues. The J segment lost 4 bases and the V segment lost 0 bases, leaving 5 bases of the junction unmatched. CDR3 sequence (DNA): TGTGCCATCAGTGAGTCAGCGGGAGTCTCGTACAATGAGCAGTTCTTC. Its protein product is CAISESAGVSYNEQFF.

The chain joins TRBV28 to TRBJ2-3; 10 bases fit TRBD2. V gave up 5 bases and J gave up 2 bases; unmatched junction bases: 7. From germline, CDR1 is MDHEN and CDR2 SYDVKM. The CDR3 is 16 residues long. Written as DNA, the CDR3 is TGTGCCAGCAGTCGCCTAGCGGGAGTGTCCACAGATACGCAGTATTTT. Its protein product is CASSRLAGVSTDTQYF. Variable domain in full (rest from reference TRBV28 and TRBJ2-3): DVKVTQSSRYLVKRTGEKVFLECVQDMDHENMFWYRQDPGLGLRLIYFSYDVKMKEKGDIPEGYSVSREKKERFSLILESASTNQTSMYLCASSRLAGVSTDTQYFGPGTRLTVL.